The text below deals with one TCR beta chain. What this receptor recognizes is not known. No base quality information exists; no much larger clone differs at one position. Trimming costs V 4 bases and J 3 bases, and their ends lie 13 bases apart. Reading from cysteine to phenylalanine, the CDR3 counts 16 amino acids. Here the CDR3 DNA is all that survives: 48 bases in frame from base 1. CDR1 and CDR2 were assigned from the germline V gene as MDHEN and SYDVKM. Using the deep immunoSEQ assay, multiplex PCR amplified TCR CDR3 regions from genomic DNA. Extracted genomic DNA from each cell subset was distributed evenly across all wells of several immunoSEQ 96-well plates, and each plate was treated as a replicate. Each replicate PCR for sorted subsets received around 200 ng genomic DNA, equal to tens of thousands of T cell genomes. The purified libraries were quantified using a Qubit 3.0 fluorometer, sized with a Bioanalyzer 2100, and then quantified again using the KAPA Library Quantification kit. A separate single-read 150-cycle Illumina NextSeq 550 flow cell was used to sequence each immunoSEQ 96-well plate. Under the source paper's analysis protocol: Because the immunoSEQ output included only junctional sequences and no quality scores, the filtering could not be the same as the filtering used for full-length reads. To assign V/J genes and CDR3, sequences were annotated against IMGT germline references using PyIR, a Python wrapper for IgBLAST v1.9. Reads were filtered out if the reads had weak V/J assignments (E-value above 1e-6), no CDR3, stop codons, out-of-frame junctions, or ambiguous translated residues. A V3J clonotype was defined by an identical inferred V gene, J gene, and CDR3 amino acid sequence. Percentage overlap between repertoires was computed as shared unique clonotypes divided by the size of the smaller repertoire. Richness of each repertoire was evaluated using RTK rarefaction, the Chao1 estimator, and Recon v2.1 estimates of unobserved clonotypes. OLGA was used to compute generation probabilities for all TCRbeta clonotypes that the gDNA method yielded from a handful of donors. What TCRdb holds here is the immuneACCESS table cut down to in-frame rearrangements. Part of the clones is not present; checked against another copy, under half of the missing clones reflect an unresolved V gene, and the others are unexplained. V, J and clone size derive from that table, while D and trimming were established from the DNA sequence. The sample profile shows about 990,000 clones; around three quarters of them were found once. Clones ranked in the top ten supply 0.6% to 0.75% of the sample.

The donors were healthy, HIV-negative adults with no recently reported acute infections or vaccinations. All donors were Caucasian adults living in Nashville, Tennessee, USA. Magnetic negative selection was used to enrich CD4+ T cells, after which naive cells were positively selected on CD45RA and the negative fraction became the memory subset. Blood was obtained by leukapheresis, after which PBMCs were separated by Ficoll-Histopaque density gradient centrifugation and cryopreserved in liquid nitrogen vapor phase. Purity and quantity of every magnetically sorted T cell population were checked by analytical flow cytometry. From each sorted fraction, genomic DNA was isolated and quantified by UV absorbance on a Nanodrop 2000c. This sample was included in a study of shared clonotypes between healthy human individuals (dated by TCRdb to 2018 to 2020). At the level of the whole study: The cohort included a few men and a couple of women between 18 and 49 years of age. To estimate repertoire size and how much clonotypes are shared between individuals, the study performed deep sequencing of blood TCR repertoires from roughly five healthy adults. Different laboratories and diverse techniques were used to prepare libraries and sequence TCR repertoires, to increase sequencing depth and limit assay-specific biases. For each donor, CD4 naive and CD4 memory were each given three plates, CD8 naive was given two plates, and CD8 memory was given one plate. Between about 0.94 and 8.9 billion PBMCs per donor were obtained by leukapheresis.

Study-wide conclusions, independent of this receptor: Only blood was sampled, and tissue TCR repertoires likely differ from those in blood. Higher generation probabilities were observed for clonotypes shared by all four sorted-subset donors than for non-shared clonotypes. Larger estimated clonotype richness was generally found for naive subsets than for memory subsets. Based on pairwise subsampling, the degree of clonotype sharing among donors was expected to be affected by sequencing depth. Sharing across several donors was observed for about 5% of naive CD4, over 3% of naive CD8, around 2.5% of memory CD4, and approximately 0.41% of memory CD8 clonotypes. The genetic and exposure-history diversity represented was limited by the small number of donors. Rarefaction of sorted-subset datasets indicated incomplete sequencing despite the large sequencing depth.

The chain links TRBV28 with TRBJ1-6; the D region possibly corresponds to TRBD1 (6 bases align). Sequencing was performed on memory CD4+ T cells from PBMCs. The cell subset or site label on this specimen signifies: CD45RA-negative fraction. The sequence came from a young man in good health. Some clones in this sample may be carry-over from other donors' samples. The CDR3 protein sequence reads: CASSSAGDFYNSPLHF. The DNA reads as follows: TGTGCCAGCAGTTCTGCAGGGGACTTCTATAATTCACCCCTCCACTTT. The full variable domain, completed from the reference TRBV28 and TRBJ1-6 proteins outside the CDR3, reads DVKVTQSSRYLVKRTGEKVFLECVQDMDHENMFWYRQDPGLGLRLIYFSYDVKMKEKGDIPEGYSVSREKKERFSLILESASTNQTSMYLCASSSAGDFYNSPLHFGNGTRLTVT.